A selection of T cell receptor beta chains follows, all from one sample in a study of T-cell reconstitution after alpha-beta-depleted transplantation in children. TCRdb fed the PCR reads into MiXCR, producing one record per CDR3 protein. This table has some 490,000 distinct CDR3 sequences, about an eighth appearing once. The starting material was PBMCs from the stem cell graft donor, obtained from the stem cell graft. These receptors all come from a human donor who donated a stem cell graft to a child with combined immunodeficiency. Both conserved end residues are trimmed from each CDR3. Each record gives: V gene, CDR3 protein.

>TRBV5-6
ASSWRTAPYNEQF
>TRBV12-3/TRBV12-4
ASSPWTSGGSYNEQF
>TRBV10-3
ATRTGEEGYT
>TRBV7-9
ASSPATYEQY
>TRBV10-3
AISKRDSNQPQH
>TRBV12-3/TRBV12-4
ASSSDTRSQPQH
>TRBV20-1
SGHFRDRETDTQY
>TRBV21-1
ASSNVGQGQETQY
>TRBV4-2
ASSQRGATDTQY
>TRBV2
ASRSDLSYEQY
>TRBV5-1
ASSLGLAGGAEETQY
>TRBV7-9
ASSLEYSQNTEAF
>TRBV9
ASSAGTSETQY
>TRBV4-2
ASSQDLKNSPLH
>TRBV21-1
ASSKERQGIVYEQY
>TRBV29-1
SVEELRGPYNEQF
>TRBV27
ASSLAAGGAYEQY
>TRBV11-2
ASSFISGGTGNEQF
>TRBV5-1
ASSSSGSGETQY
>TRBV27
ASSFLLAASYEQY
>TRBV20-1
SAPGKEGPQPQH